The present T cell receptor (beta chain) was sequenced within a study of patients and donors after allogeneic stem cell transplantation. MiXCR, applied by TCRdb to the RT-PCR reads, yields one record per CDR3 protein. The profile covers approximately 430,000 distinct CDR3 sequences, with under 20% appearing a single time and less than 8% taken by the ten largest. This clonotype appeared a few times. V was shortened by 3 bases and J by 4 bases, with 12 bases between the two germline ends. Germline loops: CDR1 DFQATT, CDR2 SNEGSKA (reference sequence). This CDR3 is built from 13 residues. The sequence came from a human donor who was either an allogeneic HSCT recipient or a stem cell or donor lymphocyte infusion donor (not recorded which). It is not recorded whose cells these are; they may come from a transplant donor. The chain recombines TRBV20-1 with TRBJ1-2, with a tentative D call TRBD1 (6 bases). The material sequenced was blood, either unsorted or a sorted T cell fraction (not recorded which). The CDR3 loop is CSASTGGSYGYTF. The CDR3 DNA reads TGCAGTGCTAGCACTGGGGGCAGCTATGGCTACACCTTC.